This T cell receptor (beta chain) was found in a study of beta chain features in type 1 diabetes (dated by TCRdb to between 2018 and 2020). About the study as a whole: Mean age, gender distribution, total cell number and subset yield did not differ between patients and healthy donors. A total of some 110 million sorted cells were examined across all samples, and the number of cells per subset was strongly correlated with RNA yield. In the study, TCRB repertoires of sorted circulating CD4+ T cell subsets from recently diagnosed type 1 diabetes patients were compared with those of matched healthy donors. Whereas all 28 donors provided naive and central memory subsets, regulatory and stem cell-like memory subsets were isolated from just 8 patients and roughly 8 healthy donors.

What the research found in general, with its limitations: At VDJ recombination sites, patients with type 1 diabetes made fewer insertions and deleted more nucleotides, a pattern implying thymic rearrangement abnormalities. Because cDNA was sequenced instead of genomic DNA, activated cells with high expression could be over-represented, although the groups did not differ in activation or CD3 levels. Naive, central memory and regulatory TCRB repertoires appeared to be more alike among patients than among healthy donors. A moderate but significant shortening of TCRB CDR3 length was observed in type 1 diabetes patients in all four CD4+ subsets. HLA sub-analyses involved small numbers of individuals, so any influence of HLA type on TCRB rearrangement remained unresolved. PCR may preferentially amplify shorter templates, but because patient and control samples were amplified and corrected together, any resulting skew would affect both groups equally.

On this clone: No cognate antigen has been identified for it. Base quality data are lacking; no much larger clone is found one base away.

V is reduced by 4 bases and J by 2 bases, leaving a spacing of 11 bases between them. For CDR1 and CDR2, the germline V gene lists ENHRY and SYGVKD. The CDR3 has 14 amino acids, counting the end cysteine and phenylalanine. This entry keeps only the CDR3 DNA: 42 bases, framed from base 1. Each donor gave one peripheral blood draw, about 100 mL on average, collected into heparinised tubes. Using a panel that included CD45RO, CCR7, CD25, CD127, CD95 and CD27, naive, central memory, regulatory and stem cell-like memory CD4+ T cells were sorted on a BD FACSAria II. All sorted populations exceeded 98% purity. PBMCs were separated immediately by Lymphoprep density gradient centrifugation and were stained directly, without being cultured. To minimize batch effects, samples were stained and sorted in pairs, one healthy donor with one patient per experiment. The entire isolated RNA was reverse transcribed using the High Capacity cDNA Reverse Transcription Kit, and thus expressed TCRB transcripts were sequenced. Deep immunoSEQ sequencing was performed on naive, central memory and regulatory T cell samples, with an average of around 3.4 million total reads per sample. After sorted cells were lysed in RLT buffer, RNA was extracted with DNase-treated RNeasy Micro or Mini kits, with the choice depending on cell number. To prevent cross-contamination, every cell subset was processed on its own, while patient and healthy donor samples were processed together. TCRB sequences were amplified from cDNA with the immunoSEQ multiplex PCR, producing 87-bp fragments spanning the CDR3 region. The amplicons were sequenced using the Illumina HiSeq platform. Regarding the original processing steps: PCR bias was corrected computationally using synthetic template baselines, and reads within Hamming distance 2 were collapsed, with unmergeable singletons discarded. Reads were aligned to IMGT to assign V, D and J genes, CDR3 length, and insertions or deletions at six rearrangement sites. Clonotype counts were normalized to sorted cell number within each subset before computing true diversity and Gini coefficients with the tcR R package. The overlap coefficient, calculated on TCRB nucleotide sequences, was used to measure repertoire sharing. As a proxy for the pre-selection repertoire, out-of-frame TCRB sequences from naive cells were analyzed. This is the immuneACCESS table as TCRdb keeps it, with only in-frame sequences that have V and J called. A part of the clones is gone; compared with another copy, unresolved V genes explain less than half, and the rest is unexplained. D and trimming come from the DNA, and the V and J calls and clone size come from that table. A total of about 900,000 clones appear in this sample, about a sixth of them only once. The ten most abundant clones make up 0.023% of the sample.

The sequence links TRBV10-3 to TRBJ1-2; tentative D gene TRBD1, with 5 bases matching. Sequenced: naive CD4+ T cells from blood. In the paper's terms, the cell subset or site label means: true naive CD4+ T cells. The receptor's source is a woman aged 18-29 years in good health. The CDR3: CAISGQTPNYGYTF. The nucleotide sequence is given as TGTGCCATCAGTGGACAGACACCGAACTATGGCTACACCTTC.